A selection of T cell receptor beta chains follows, all from one sample in a study of blood T cell repertoires in COVID-19. Measured with immunoSEQ multiplex PCR; TCRdb has only the in-frame clones, and not every one. The sample yields fewer than 50,000 clones, approximately 90% seen once. Sequencing input: peripheral blood. The receptor set was obtained from a man between 50 and 59 years old with active COVID-19. The conserved cysteine and the conserved F or W are not part of the CDR3 here. Each record gives: V gene, J gene, clone size, D gene, CDR3 protein. A D gene is named only where the DNA matches it firmly. Size tells how often a clone was seen (once, few, many) or the class of an expanded clone, and some rows leave it out.

v_call: TRBV14
j_call: TRBJ2-2
clone_size: NA
d_call: TRBD2
cdr3_aa: ASRFGLESFLNTGELF

v_call: TRBV18
j_call: TRBJ2-1
clone_size: NA
d_call: NA
cdr3_aa: ASSSEGNEQF

v_call: TRBV7-9
j_call: TRBJ2-5
clone_size: NA
d_call: TRBD1
cdr3_aa: ASSPDRGQETQY

v_call: TRBV7-2
j_call: TRBJ2-2
clone_size: NA
d_call: NA
cdr3_aa: ASSPRRANTGELF

v_call: TRBV11-2
j_call: TRBJ2-7
clone_size: NA
d_call: NA
cdr3_aa: ASSLVVAPTYEQY

v_call: TRBV29-1
j_call: TRBJ2-7
clone_size: NA
d_call: TRBD2
cdr3_aa: SVEVVTGGEQY

v_call: TRBV5-1
j_call: TRBJ2-7
clone_size: NA
d_call: TRBD2
cdr3_aa: ASSVLAGVSEQY

v_call: TRBV3-1/TRBV3-2
j_call: TRBJ2-1
clone_size: NA
d_call: TRBD2
cdr3_aa: ASSPGLAGGSEQF

v_call: TRBV4-1
j_call: TRBJ1-5
clone_size: few
d_call: NA
cdr3_aa: ASSQVEFNQPQH

v_call: TRBV2
j_call: TRBJ2-3
clone_size: NA
d_call: NA
cdr3_aa: ASRGWTDTQY

v_call: TRBV27
j_call: TRBJ2-4
clone_size: NA
d_call: TRBD1
cdr3_aa: ASSSGDRGNIQY

v_call: TRBV12-3/TRBV12-4
j_call: TRBJ1-2
clone_size: few
d_call: NA
cdr3_aa: ASTLGGLNGYT

v_call: TRBV3-1/TRBV3-2
j_call: TRBJ2-3
clone_size: NA
d_call: NA
cdr3_aa: ASSQERETDTQY

v_call: TRBV13
j_call: TRBJ2-5
clone_size: NA
d_call: TRBD2
cdr3_aa: ASSSLGGALTQY

v_call: TRBV6-5
j_call: TRBJ2-7
clone_size: once
d_call: NA
cdr3_aa: ASSRTRESYEQY

v_call: TRBV5-1
j_call: TRBJ1-3
clone_size: NA
d_call: NA
cdr3_aa: ASSSSWASADTIY

v_call: TRBV5-1
j_call: TRBJ2-7
clone_size: NA
d_call: TRBD2
cdr3_aa: ASTEATSGSPYEQY

v_call: TRBV4-1
j_call: TRBJ1-4
clone_size: NA
d_call: NA
cdr3_aa: ASRYSGLFGEKLF

v_call: TRBV5-1
j_call: TRBJ2-2
clone_size: NA
d_call: NA
cdr3_aa: ASSPGTNTGELF